This entry describes one TCR beta chain. These data originate in a study of control samples from healthy donors and cancer patients. The data were produced by immunoSEQ multiplex PCR, yet TCRdb's version contains in-frame clones alone and is incomplete. The sample holds about 120,000 clones, over 75% seen once. Germline values: CDR1 SGHDT, CDR2 YYEEEE. The V end lost 0 bases, the J end lost 10 bases, and 8 bases lay between the germline ends. This CDR3 spans 12 amino acids. The rearrangement uses TRBV5-6 and TRBJ2-1; D call uncertain. This TCR was recovered from a man aged 35 to 55 in good health. The sequencing sample was made of blood. This chain's CDR3 is CASSLEGFEQFF. The CDR3 DNA reads TGTGCCAGCAGCTTGGAAGGGTTCGAGCAGTTCTTC.